One sample yielded the 15 T cell receptor beta chains listed below, sequenced in a study of cytomegalovirus exposure and HLA in healthy donors. The primer mix had 60 Vbeta and 13 Jbeta primers. TCRdb keeps only in-frame clones here, not all; method: immunoSEQ multiplex PCR. The sample contains around 200,000 clones, roughly four fifths of which appear only once. Sequenced: PBMCs. The receptor set was obtained from a man between 45 and 60 years old in good health and CMV-seronegative.

The sample holds a few counts of this clone. The genes are TRBV5-1 and TRBJ1-3; maybe TRBD1 (6 bases). Trimming removed 2 bases from V and 4 bases from J, with 13 bases in between. Germline-derived CDR1 and CDR2 are SGHRS and YFSETQ. The CDR3 runs to 15 residues. The CDR3 DNA reads as TGCGCCAGCAGCTTAGGGGGGGCGTCCGGAAACACCATATATTTT. Amino acid sequence: CASSLGGASGNTIYF.

The gene calls are TRBV5-6 and TRBJ2-7; no reliable D call. Germline values: CDR1 SGHDT, CDR2 YYEEEE. The CDR3 sequence is 12 residues long. V shed 4 bases and J shed 0 bases, with 5 bases lying between them. CDR3 DNA sequence: TGTGCCAGCAGCAGTAGCTCCTACGAGCAGTACTTC. Its protein product is CASSSSSYEQYF. The complete variable domain, with remaining parts taken from reference TRBV5-6 and TRBJ2-7, reads DAGVTQSPTHLIKTRGQQVTLRCSPKSGHDTVSWYQQALGQGPQFIFQYYEEEERQRGNFPDRFSGHQFPNYSSELNVNALLLGDSALYLCASSSSSYEQYFGPGTRLTVT.

This clone was seen more than once but under ten times. The V call is TRBV4-1, the J call TRBJ2-7, with TRBD2 identical over 8 bases. There are 16 residues in the CDR3. Trimming took 1 base from V and 1 from J; bases not matched to a gene: 6. Germline CDR1 and CDR2: MGHRA and YSYEKL. CDR3 in amino acids: CASSQGLAGLSYEQYF. The CDR3 DNA sequence: TGCGCCAGCAGCCAAGGTCTAGCGGGTTTATCCTACGAGCAGTACTTC.

This chain's CDR3 is CASSMRGNTEAFF. For the CDR3, the DNA is TGTGCCAGTAGTATGCGCGGGAACACTGAAGCTTTCTTT. The chain employs TRBV19 and TRBJ1-1; D is unclear. Between the trimmed V and J ends, which lost 3 bases and 1 base, there was a span of 6 bases. CDR1 is LNHDA, CDR2 SQIVND, per germline (reference sequence). The CDR3 sequence is 13 residues long.

The V gene is TRBV19, the J gene TRBJ1-1; D is ambiguous. The length of the CDR3 is 16 residues. The germline V gene encodes CDR1 LNHDA and CDR2 SQIVND (reference sequence). V was pared by 5 bases and J by 2 bases, with 18 bases between. CDR3 in amino acids: CASSPNPTRSNTEAFF. The CDR3 DNA reads TGTGCCAGTAGTCCTAACCCGACAAGGTCTAACACTGAAGCTTTCTTT.

V usage is TRBV19 and J usage is TRBJ2-5; 12 positions agree with TRBD2. CDR3 length: 15 amino acids. CDR1 is LNHDA, CDR2 SQIVND, per germline (reference sequence). The V and J ends lost 3 bases and 3 bases, in that order; junction bases with no gene match: 2. The CDR3 loop is CASSMTSGGKETQYF. The CDR3, as DNA: TGTGCCAGTAGTATGACTAGCGGGGGTAAAGAGACCCAGTACTTC. Based on the CDR3 plus reference TRBV19 and TRBJ2-5, the full variable domain is DGGITQSPKYLFRKEGQNVTLSCEQNLNHDAMYWYRQDPGQGLRLIYYSQIVNDFQKGDIAEGYSVSREKKESFPLTVTSAQKNPTAFYLCASSMTSGGKETQYFGPGTRLLVL.

V and J are TRBV19 and TRBJ1-5; 11 bases match TRBD1. The CDR3 has 18 residues. Germline CDR1 is LNHDA and CDR2 is SQIVND (reference sequence). V dropped 10 bases and J dropped 0; count of bases not matched to a gene: 14. The CDR3 here is CATQPGQGVSISNQPQHF. Written as DNA, the CDR3 is TGTGCCACCCAACCGGGACAGGGGGTTTCTATTAGCAATCAGCCCCAGCATTTT.

V and J are TRBV6-1 and TRBJ1-4; a possible D gene is TRBD1 (6 bases). CDR3 length: 13 amino acids. CDR1 and CDR2 from the germline V gene are MNHNS and SASEGT. V dropped 3 bases and J dropped 7 bases, with 9 bases sitting between them. The CDR3: CASSDRGGEKLFF. In DNA form, the CDR3 reads TGTGCCAGCAGTGACAGGGGTGGTGAAAAACTGTTTTTT.

V is TRBV18 and J is TRBJ2-1, with 8 positions matching TRBD2. The J segment lost 5 bases and the V segment lost 2 bases, leaving 5 bases of the junction unmatched. Germline CDR1 KGHSH, CDR2 LQKENI. The CDR3 is 15 amino acids. The CDR3 coding sequence is TGTGCCAGCTCACCAGATCGGGGGGGAAACAATGAGCAGTTCTTC. This sequence encodes CASSPDRGGNNEQFF.

The chain carries TRBV2 and TRBJ2-5, with TRBD2 matching over 16 bases. Germline CDR1 reads SNHLY; CDR2 reads FYNNEI. J gave up 2 bases and V 6 bases, and 6 bases lay outside the gene matches. This CDR3 contains 17 residues. This CDR3 is CASRLGLAGGRQETQYF. The CDR3 DNA reads as TGTGCCAGCAGACTGGGACTAGCGGGGGGGCGACAAGAGACCCAGTACTTC.

The chain links TRBV6-5 to TRBJ2-7, with 7 bases matching TRBD2. This CDR3 has 13 residues. Germline values: CDR1 MNHEY, CDR2 SVGAGI. Trimming cost V 8 bases and J 4 bases; bases outside gene matches: 8. In DNA, the CDR3 is TGTGCCAGCGGTAGAGCGGGACCGTACGAGCAGTACTTC. Encoded protein: CASGRAGPYEQYF.

V gene TRBV13 combines with J gene TRBJ1-5, with TRBD1 identical over 7 bases. V lost 5 bases to trimming and J lost 15 bases; unmatched junction nucleotides: 13. CDR3 length: 13 amino acids. The germline V gene encodes CDR1 PRHDT and CDR2 FYEKMQ (reference sequence). The CDR3 here is CASSPKPRDSGHF. The CDR3 DNA sequence: TGTGCCAGCAGCCCCAAACCCCGGGACAGTGGGCATTTT.

The chain combines TRBV7-2 with TRBJ1-5; D is ambiguous. CDR1 is SGHTA, CDR2 FQGNSA, per germline. V shed 1 base and J shed 9 bases, with 16 bases lying between them. The CDR3 runs to 15 residues. CDR3 coding DNA: TGTGCCAGCAGCTTAGACAGACCGGCGATTCGGCCCCAGCATTTT. Translated: CASSLDRPAIRPQHF.

CDR3 sequence reads: CASRTGLAGTYEQYF. CDR3 nucleotide sequence: TGTGCCAGCAGGACGGGACTAGCGGGAACCTACGAGCAGTACTTC. The genes are TRBV27 and TRBJ2-7; the match to TRBD2 covers 13 bases. Trimming removed 6 bases from V and 2 bases from J; junction bases left unmatched: 4. Germline CDR1 MNHEY, CDR2 SMNVEV (reference sequence). The CDR3 has 15 amino acids.

The V call is TRBV4-3, the J call TRBJ2-3, with TRBD2 matching over 7 bases. Germline values: CDR1 LGHNA, CDR2 YSLEER. The junction had 5 bases not matched to a gene; V was cut back by 1 base and J by 4 bases. There are 15 residues in the CDR3. CDR3 DNA sequence: TGCGCCAGCAGCCAAGTTGGGGGGAGGGCAGATACGCAGTATTTT. Amino acids: CASSQVGGRADTQYF.